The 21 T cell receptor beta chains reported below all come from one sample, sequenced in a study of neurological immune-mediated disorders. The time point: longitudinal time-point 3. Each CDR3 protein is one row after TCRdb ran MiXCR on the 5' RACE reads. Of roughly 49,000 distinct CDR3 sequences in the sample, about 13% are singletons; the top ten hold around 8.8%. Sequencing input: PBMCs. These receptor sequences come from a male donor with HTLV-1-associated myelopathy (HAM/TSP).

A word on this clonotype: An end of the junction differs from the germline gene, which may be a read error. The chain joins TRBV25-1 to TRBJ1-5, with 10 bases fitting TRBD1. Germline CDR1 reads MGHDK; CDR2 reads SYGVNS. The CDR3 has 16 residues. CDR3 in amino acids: CASSESGTGDHHPQHF. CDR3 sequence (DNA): TGCGCCAGCAGTGAATCGGGGACAGGGGACCATCATCCCCAGCATTTT.

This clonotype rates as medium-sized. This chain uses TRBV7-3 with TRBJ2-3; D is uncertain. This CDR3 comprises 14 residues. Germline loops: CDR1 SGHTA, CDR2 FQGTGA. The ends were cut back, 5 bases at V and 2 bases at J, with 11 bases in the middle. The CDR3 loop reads CASSPGRLTDTQYF. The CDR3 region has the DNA TGTGCCAGCAGCCCAGGTCGCCTCACAGATACGCAGTATTTT.

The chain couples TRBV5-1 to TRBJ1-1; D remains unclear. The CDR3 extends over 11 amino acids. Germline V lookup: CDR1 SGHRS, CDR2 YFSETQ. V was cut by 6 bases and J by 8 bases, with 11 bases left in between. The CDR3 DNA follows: TGCGCCAGCAACTCAATGGGGGAAGCTTTCTTT. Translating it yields CASNSMGEAFF.

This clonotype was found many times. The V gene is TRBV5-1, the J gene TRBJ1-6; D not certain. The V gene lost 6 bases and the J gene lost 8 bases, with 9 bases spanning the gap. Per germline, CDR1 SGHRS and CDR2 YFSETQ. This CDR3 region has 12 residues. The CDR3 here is CASTQSDSPLHF. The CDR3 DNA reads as TGCGCCAGCACACAGTCGGATTCACCCCTCCACTTT.

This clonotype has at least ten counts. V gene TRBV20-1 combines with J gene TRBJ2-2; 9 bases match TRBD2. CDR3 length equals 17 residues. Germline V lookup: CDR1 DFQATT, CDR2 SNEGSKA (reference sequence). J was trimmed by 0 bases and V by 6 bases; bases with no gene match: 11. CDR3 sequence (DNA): TGCAGTGCGGCAATGCGGGGGGGGTTCGCGAACACCGGGGAGCTGTTTTTT. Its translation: CSAAMRGGFANTGELFF.

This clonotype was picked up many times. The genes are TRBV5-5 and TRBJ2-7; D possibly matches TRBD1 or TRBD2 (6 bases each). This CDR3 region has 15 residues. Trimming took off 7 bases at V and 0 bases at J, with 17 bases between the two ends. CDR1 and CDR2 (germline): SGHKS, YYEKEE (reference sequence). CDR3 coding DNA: TGTGCCAGCGGGGGGCAGAGGATACTCTCCTACGAGCAGTACTTC. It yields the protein CASGGQRILSYEQYF. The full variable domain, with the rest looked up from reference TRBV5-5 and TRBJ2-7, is DAGVTQSPTHLIKTRGQQVTLRCSPISGHKSVSWYQQVLGQGPQFIFQYYEKEERGRGNFPDRFSARQFPNYSSELNVNALLLGDSALYLCASGGQRILSYEQYFGPGTRLTVT.

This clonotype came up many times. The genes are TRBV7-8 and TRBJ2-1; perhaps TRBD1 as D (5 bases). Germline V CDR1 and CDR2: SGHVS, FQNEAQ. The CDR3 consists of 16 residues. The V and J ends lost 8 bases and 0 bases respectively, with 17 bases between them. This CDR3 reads CASLSQGSFSYNEQFF. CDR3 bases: TGTGCCAGCCTCAGTCAGGGAAGTTTCTCCTACAATGAGCAGTTCTTC.

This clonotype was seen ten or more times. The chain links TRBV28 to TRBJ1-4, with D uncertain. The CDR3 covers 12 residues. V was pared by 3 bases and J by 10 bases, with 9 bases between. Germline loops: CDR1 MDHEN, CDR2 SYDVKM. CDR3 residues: CASSLRDRKLFF. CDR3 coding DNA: TGTGCCAGCAGTTTGAGGGATAGAAAACTGTTTTTT.

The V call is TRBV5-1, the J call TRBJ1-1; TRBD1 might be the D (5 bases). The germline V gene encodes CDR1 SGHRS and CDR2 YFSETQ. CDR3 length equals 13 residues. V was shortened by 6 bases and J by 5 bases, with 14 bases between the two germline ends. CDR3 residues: CASKPAGGTEAFF. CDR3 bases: TGCGCCAGCAAACCTGCGGGGGGAACTGAAGCTTTCTTT.

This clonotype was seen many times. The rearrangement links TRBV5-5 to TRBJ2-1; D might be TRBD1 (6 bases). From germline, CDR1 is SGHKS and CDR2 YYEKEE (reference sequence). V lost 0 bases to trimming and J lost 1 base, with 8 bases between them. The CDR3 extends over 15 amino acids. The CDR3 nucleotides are TGTGCCAGCAGCTTGGAAGACAGGTCCTACAATGAGCAGTTCTTC. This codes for CASSLEDRSYNEQFF.

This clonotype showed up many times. The DNA for the CDR3 is TGTGCCAGCAGAGTAGACAGGGGGGATACGCAGTATTTT. Translating gives CASRVDRGDTQYF. The chain has TRBV7-9 and TRBJ2-3; TRBD1 matches at 9 bases. Trimming at V came to 6 bases and at J to 6 bases, leaving 4 bases not matched to a gene. The CDR3 sequence is 13 residues long. Looked up from germline, CDR1 is SEHNR and CDR2 is FQNEAQ (reference sequence).

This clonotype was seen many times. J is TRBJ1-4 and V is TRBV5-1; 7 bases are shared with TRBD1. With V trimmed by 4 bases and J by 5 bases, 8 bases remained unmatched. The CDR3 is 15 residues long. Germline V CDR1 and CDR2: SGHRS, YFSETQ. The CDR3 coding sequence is TGCGCCAGCAGCCCTGAGGGACAGCTCAATGAAAAACTGTTTTTT. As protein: CASSPEGQLNEKLFF.

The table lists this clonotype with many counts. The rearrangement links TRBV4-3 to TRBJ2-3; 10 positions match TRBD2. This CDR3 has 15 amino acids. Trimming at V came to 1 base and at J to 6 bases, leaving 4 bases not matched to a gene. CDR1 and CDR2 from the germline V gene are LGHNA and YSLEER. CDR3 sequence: CASSQGTSGGDTQYF. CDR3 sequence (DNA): TGCGCCAGCAGCCAAGGGACTAGCGGTGGGGATACGCAGTATTTT.

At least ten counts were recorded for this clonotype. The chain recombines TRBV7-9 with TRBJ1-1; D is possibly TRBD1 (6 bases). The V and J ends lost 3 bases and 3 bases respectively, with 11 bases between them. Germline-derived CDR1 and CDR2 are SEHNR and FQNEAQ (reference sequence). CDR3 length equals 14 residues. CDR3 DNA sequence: TGTGCCAGCAGCTTGGTGCAGGGGTACACTGAAGCTTTCTTT. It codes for CASSLVQGYTEAFF.

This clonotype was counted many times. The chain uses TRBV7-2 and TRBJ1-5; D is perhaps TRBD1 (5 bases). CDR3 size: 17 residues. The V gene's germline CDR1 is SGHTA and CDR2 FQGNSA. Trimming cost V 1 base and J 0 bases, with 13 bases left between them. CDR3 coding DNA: TGTGCCAGCAGCTTAGTCCCCCCCGGGGGTAGCAATCAGCCCCAGCATTTT. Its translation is CASSLVPPGGSNQPQHF.

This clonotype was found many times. The CDR3 bases are TGTGCCAGCACCGGGCAGACCATGAACACTGAAGCTTTCTTT. This translates into CASTGQTMNTEAFF. J is TRBJ1-1 and V is TRBV12-3 or TRBV12-4; D remains ambiguous. The CDR3 is 14 residues long. V lost 7 bases to trimming and J lost 0 bases, with 12 bases between them.

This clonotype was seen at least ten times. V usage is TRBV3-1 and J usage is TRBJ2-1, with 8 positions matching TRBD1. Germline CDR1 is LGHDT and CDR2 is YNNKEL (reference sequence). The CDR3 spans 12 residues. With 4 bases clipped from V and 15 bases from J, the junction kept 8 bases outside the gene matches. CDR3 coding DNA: TGTGCCAGCAGCCGAGGGACAGGCCGTCCGTTCTTC. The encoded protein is CASSRGTGRPFF.

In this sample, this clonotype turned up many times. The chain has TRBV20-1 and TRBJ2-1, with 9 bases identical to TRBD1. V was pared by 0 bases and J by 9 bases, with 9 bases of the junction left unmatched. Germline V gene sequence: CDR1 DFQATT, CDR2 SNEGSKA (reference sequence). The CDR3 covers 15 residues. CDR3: CSARDGGTGSAEQFF. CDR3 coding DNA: TGCAGTGCTAGAGATGGGGGGACAGGGTCTGCTGAGCAGTTCTTC.

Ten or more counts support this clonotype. The CDR3 sequence is CSAGASTNEKLFF. DNA of the CDR3: TGCAGTGCTGGGGCTTCTACTAATGAAAAACTGTTTTTT. The rearrangement uses TRBV20-1 and TRBJ1-4; maybe TRBD1 (5 bases). This CDR3 has 13 amino acids. Trimming stripped 5 bases from V and 2 bases from J, with 9 bases between. Germline V gene lookup returns CDR1 DFQATT and CDR2 SNEGSKA (reference sequence).

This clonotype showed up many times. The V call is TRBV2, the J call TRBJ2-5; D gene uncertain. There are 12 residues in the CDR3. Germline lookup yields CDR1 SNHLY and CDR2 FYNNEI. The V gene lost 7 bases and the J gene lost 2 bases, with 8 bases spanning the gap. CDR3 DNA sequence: TGTGCCAGCACGGTGGATCAAGAGACCCAGTACTTC. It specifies CASTVDQETQYF.

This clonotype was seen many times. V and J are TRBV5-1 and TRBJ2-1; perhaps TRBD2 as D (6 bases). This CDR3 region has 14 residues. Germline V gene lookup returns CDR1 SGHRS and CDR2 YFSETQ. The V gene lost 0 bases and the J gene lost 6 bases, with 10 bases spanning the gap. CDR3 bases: TGCGCCAGCAGCTTGGGGGGGACTGGCAATGAGCAGTTCTTC. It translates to CASSLGGTGNEQFF.